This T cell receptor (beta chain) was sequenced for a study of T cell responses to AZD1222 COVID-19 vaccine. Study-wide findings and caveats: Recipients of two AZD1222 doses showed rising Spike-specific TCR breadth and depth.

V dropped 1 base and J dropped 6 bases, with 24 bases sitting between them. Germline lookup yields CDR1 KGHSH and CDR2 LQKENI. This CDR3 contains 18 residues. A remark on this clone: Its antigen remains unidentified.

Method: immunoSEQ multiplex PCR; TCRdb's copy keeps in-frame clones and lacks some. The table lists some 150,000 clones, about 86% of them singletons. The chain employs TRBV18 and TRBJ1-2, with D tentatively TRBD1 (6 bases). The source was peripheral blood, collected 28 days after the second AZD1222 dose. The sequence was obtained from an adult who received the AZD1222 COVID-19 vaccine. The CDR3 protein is CASSPRNAEIRGQDGYTF. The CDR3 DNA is TGTGCCAGCTCACCACGCAATGCCGAGATACGGGGGCAGGATGGCTACACCTTC. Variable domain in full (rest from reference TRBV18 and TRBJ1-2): NAGVMQNPRHLVRRRGQEARLRCSPMKGHSHVYWYRQLPEEGLKFMVYLQKENIIDESGMPKERFSAEFPKEGPSILRIQQVVRGDSAAYFCASSPRNAEIRGQDGYTFGSGTRLTVV.